These 28 T cell receptor beta chains originate from one sample sequenced in a study of T-cell memory formation after mild COVID-19 (dated by TCRdb to about 2021). Library preparation was by 5' RACE. The sequencing machine was an Illumina NovaSeq 6000. In TCRdb, the public reads were trimmed at Q25 with fastp and aligned with MiXCR, with productive beta chains retained. Every CDR3 protein is listed once, alongside the most common genes and DNA of its rows. Across this sample there are about 400,000 distinct CDR3 sequences, with about a sixth seen only once. The leading ten clones occupy about 22% of the sample. Sequencing input: PBMCs or a T cell subset sorted from them (not recorded which). These receptors came from a man in his late teens or twenties who had mild COVID-19 (a few samples of this study predate the infection). The sample titles of this study are shuffled in the database, so cell type and time point are left out; the donor was told from shared clones.

This clonotype has only a few counts. The gene calls are TRBV29-1 and TRBJ2-5; D perhaps matches TRBD2 (7 bases). The CDR3 extends over 12 amino acids. The V gene lost 6 bases and the J gene lost 4 bases, with 12 bases spanning the gap. The V gene's germline CDR1 is SQVTM and CDR2 ANQGSEA. The chain's CDR3 is CSVGGGGETQYF. The CDR3, as DNA: TGCAGCGTGGGGGGAGGGGGAGAGACCCAGTACTTC.

CDR3 residues: CASSQASGTDTQYF. The CDR3 region has the DNA TGCGCCAGCAGCCAAGCCTCGGGCACAGATACGCAGTATTTT. The chain couples TRBV4-3 to TRBJ2-3; D not resolved. CDR1 is LGHNA and CDR2 is YSLEER in the germline V gene. The length of the CDR3 is 14 residues. The germline V and J ends were trimmed by 1 base and 1 base, with 6 bases remaining between them.

With respect to this clonotype: Possible read error: a much larger clone is one base away. The V and J genes are TRBV7-2 and TRBJ2-2; D not certain. CDR1 is SGHTA, CDR2 FQGNSA, per germline. This CDR3 contains 15 residues. V lost 6 bases, J lost 5 bases, and 16 bases lay in between. As DNA, the CDR3 is TGTGCCAGCAGATTAAATACGGGCTGGACCGGGGAGCTGTTTTTT. Residues: CASRLNTGWTGELFF. Filled out from reference TRBV7-2 and TRBJ2-2, the complete variable domain reads GAGVSQSPSNKVTEKGKDVELRCDPISGHTALYWYRQSLGQGLEFLIYFQGNSAPDKSGLPSDRFSAERTGGSVSTLTIQRTQQEDSAVYLCASRLNTGWTGELFFGEGSRLTVL.

The chain couples TRBV5-1 to TRBJ1-6, with D perhaps TRBD1 (5 bases). V shed 4 bases and J shed 8 bases, with 13 bases lying between them. Germline loops: CDR1 SGHRS, CDR2 YFSETQ. The CDR3 runs to 14 residues. The CDR3: CASSPQLRDSPLHF. CDR3 in DNA: TGCGCCAGCAGCCCACAACTCAGGGATTCACCCCTCCACTTT.

The chain recombines TRBV27 with TRBJ1-6; a possible D gene is TRBD1 (5 bases). Trimming took 6 bases from V and 0 from J, leaving 15 bases between them. The germline V gene encodes CDR1 MNHEY and CDR2 SMNVEV (reference sequence). The CDR3 runs to 17 residues. The CDR3 nucleotides read TGTGCCAGCAGGACAGCTGCAGCCGGCTCCTATAATTCACCCCTCCACTTT. It is translated as CASRTAAAGSYNSPLHF.

The chain combines TRBV20-1 with TRBJ2-5; weak D call: TRBD1 (6 bases). The germline V gene encodes CDR1 DFQATT and CDR2 SNEGSKA (reference sequence). V shed 5 bases and J shed 2 bases, with 9 bases lying between them. This CDR3 contains 12 residues. The CDR3 coding sequence is TGCAGTGCTGGGGGCACACAAGAGACCCAGTACTTC. This translates into CSAGGTQETQYF.

This clonotype was picked up many times. The rearrangement links TRBV7-2 to TRBJ1-1; D remains ambiguous. The germline V and J ends were trimmed by 4 bases and 3 bases, with 12 bases remaining between them. The V gene's germline CDR1 is SGHTA and CDR2 FQGNSA. This CDR3 comprises 14 residues. The CDR3 here is CASSSPGGYTEAFF. As DNA, the CDR3 is TGTGCCAGCAGCTCGCCAGGCGGTTACACTGAAGCTTTCTTT.

The chain is built from TRBV12-3 or TRBV12-4 and TRBJ2-2; D not certain. The CDR3 sequence is 13 residues long. Trimming took off 3 bases at V and 4 bases at J, with 6 bases between the two ends. The chain's CDR3 is CASSFAPTGELFF. The CDR3 region has the DNA TGTGCCAGCAGTTTTGCACCCACCGGGGAGCTGTTTTTT.

The sample holds a few counts of this clonotype. The V call is TRBV18, the J call TRBJ1-1; D might be TRBD1 (6 bases). The germline V and J ends were trimmed by 4 bases and 0 bases, with 12 bases remaining between them. CDR1 is KGHSH and CDR2 is LQKENI in the germline V gene. This CDR3 has 15 residues. CDR3 in amino acids: CASSRLEGVNTEAFF. For the CDR3, the DNA is TGTGCCAGCTCACGGCTTGAGGGGGTGAACACTGAAGCTTTCTTT.

This rearrangement joins TRBV7-2 to TRBJ2-1; a possible D gene is TRBD1 (6 bases). Between the trimmed V and J ends, which lost 0 bases and 2 bases, there was a span of 8 bases. From germline, CDR1 is SGHTA and CDR2 FQGNSA. This CDR3 has 15 residues. The CDR3 loop is CASSLAGAPYNEQFF. Written as DNA, the CDR3 is TGTGCCAGCAGCTTAGCGGGGGCCCCCTACAATGAGCAGTTCTTC.

With respect to this clonotype: This CDR3 is missing its conserved last phenylalanine or tryptophan, likely due to a read error. The chain links TRBV12-3 or TRBV12-4 to TRBJ1-2, with 7 nucleotides matching TRBD1. The CDR3 consists of 13 residues. V lost 5 bases to trimming and J lost 4 bases; unmatched junction nucleotides: 4. CDR3 nucleotides: TGTGCCAGCAGTAGACAGGGTGGCTATGGCTACACCTTA. It is translated as CASSRQGGYGYTL.

A few counts support this clonotype. This rearrangement joins TRBV7-9 to TRBJ1-1; no clear D gene. Trimming stripped 5 bases from V and 8 bases from J, with 15 bases between. Germline V gives CDR1 SEHNR, CDR2 FQNEAQ (reference sequence). CDR3 length: 13 residues. CDR3 in amino acids: CASSLGDGPEAFF. CDR3 coding DNA: TGTGCCAGCAGCCTCGGAGACGGACCCGAAGCTTTCTTT.

V is TRBV7-2 and J is TRBJ1-4; TRBD1 is a possible D gene (5 bases). V was shortened by 8 bases and J by 4 bases, with 11 bases between the two germline ends. CDR3 length: 13 residues. Germline CDR1 is SGHTA and CDR2 is FQGNSA. CDR3 in DNA: TGTGCCAGCGGGGCAGCACGTAATGAAAAACTGTTTTTT. Translating gives CASGAARNEKLFF.

A remark on this clonotype: It may be a read error: a sequence one base away is much more abundant. The V and J genes are TRBV12-3 or TRBV12-4 and TRBJ1-5; the D is unclear. There are 15 residues in the CDR3. Trimming removed 9 bases from V and 4 bases from J, with 19 bases in between. CDR3 DNA: TGTGCCAGAAGTCCCCGTTTTTCAGGTAATCAGCCCCAGCATTTT. Translation gives CARSPRFSGNQPQHF.

This chain's CDR3 is CASSAGWLNQPQHF. CDR3 DNA sequence: TGTGCCTCCTCGGCAGGGTGGTTGAATCAGCCCCAGCATTTT. The gene calls are TRBV27 and TRBJ1-5; maybe TRBD1 (5 bases). Germline-derived CDR1 and CDR2 are MNHEY and SMNVEV (reference sequence). The CDR3 has 14 residues. Trimming took off 11 bases at V and 4 bases at J, with 18 bases between the two ends.

V is TRBV5-1 and J is TRBJ1-6; maybe TRBD1 (5 bases). Germline-derived CDR1 and CDR2 are SGHRS and YFSETQ. V was cut by 0 bases and J by 13 bases, with 11 bases left in between. The CDR3 is made up of 13 amino acids. The CDR3 protein is CASSLAGVGPLHF. The CDR3 DNA reads TGCGCCAGCAGCTTGGCGGGGGTAGGGCCCCTCCACTTT.

This chain joins TRBV5-5 and TRBJ2-4; D tentatively reads TRBD1 or TRBD2 (5 bases each). This CDR3 comprises 17 residues. The V end lost 6 bases, the J end lost 0 bases, and 19 bases lay between the germline ends. CDR1 is SGHKS, CDR2 YYEKEE, per germline (reference sequence). The CDR3 nucleotides are TGTGCCAGCAACCGCCTGGGGGAGCCCCTAGCCAAAAACATTCAGTACTTC. Translating gives CASNRLGEPLAKNIQYF.

This clonotype was recorded many times. The chain employs TRBV5-1 and TRBJ2-2; possible D gene TRBD2, 6 bases. The CDR3 extends over 14 amino acids. Per germline, CDR1 SGHRS and CDR2 YFSETQ. Trimming pared 7 bases from V and 1 base from J, leaving 11 bases between. CDR3: CASELEGNTGELFF. The CDR3 coding sequence is TGCGCCAGCGAGTTGGAGGGGAACACCGGGGAGCTGTTTTTT.

This clonotype was counted only a few times. This chain uses TRBV7-8 with TRBJ1-4; D not resolved. CDR3 length equals 14 residues. The germline V gene has CDR1 SGHVS and CDR2 FQNEAQ. The V end was cut by 5 bases, the J end by 3 bases, with 10 bases between. CDR3 in amino acids: CASSRGPPNEKLFF. Here the CDR3 DNA reads TGTGCCAGCAGCCGAGGGCCCCCTAATGAAAAACTGTTTTTT.

The chain couples TRBV6-1 to TRBJ1-5, with TRBD1 identical over 7 bases. Germline CDR1 and CDR2: MNHNS and SASEGT. CDR3 size: 16 residues. After removal of 6 bases from V and 6 bases from J, the junction contained 14 bases not matched to a gene. The CDR3 region is CASSPLMEGAFQPQHF. CDR3 DNA sequence: TGTGCCAGCAGCCCCCTGATGGAGGGGGCGTTTCAGCCCCAGCATTTT.

This chain connects TRBV7-2 to TRBJ2-5, with TRBD1 matching 7 bases. J gave up 5 bases and V 5 bases, and 8 bases lay outside the gene matches. Per the germline V gene, CDR1 is SGHTA and CDR2 is FQGNSA. This CDR3 region has 14 residues. The CDR3: CASSPRGLGETQYF. CDR3 DNA sequence: TGTGCCAGCAGCCCCAGGGGGTTGGGGGAGACCCAGTACTTC.

In its sample, this clonotype was seen a few times. This chain connects TRBV5-1 to TRBJ2-3; TRBD2 aligns across 7 bases. The CDR3 consists of 16 residues. With 4 bases clipped from V and 2 bases from J, the junction kept 10 bases outside the gene matches. In germline, CDR1 is SGHRS, CDR2 YFSETQ. The CDR3 reads CASSTAGDPYTDTQYF. In DNA form, the CDR3 reads TGCGCCAGCAGCACGGCGGGGGACCCTTACACAGATACGCAGTATTTT.

The CDR3 here is CASSQGLGNRVITEAFF. The DNA for the CDR3 is TGCGCCAGCAGCCAAGGACTAGGGAACAGGGTGATTACTGAAGCTTTCTTT. The gene calls are TRBV4-1 and TRBJ1-1; a possible D gene is TRBD1 (6 bases). This CDR3 has 17 residues. Germline lookup yields CDR1 MGHRA and CDR2 YSYEKL. V lost 1 base and J 5 bases, leaving 20 bases between the germline ends.

The gene calls are TRBV29-1 and TRBJ2-2; D is unclear. The CDR3 loop spans 13 amino acids. Trimming took 4 bases from V and 1 from J, leaving 7 bases between them. Germline values: CDR1 SQVTM, CDR2 ANQGSEA. CDR3 region: CSVVGRNTGELFF. The CDR3 DNA reads as TGCAGCGTTGTCGGTAGGAACACCGGGGAGCTGTTTTTT.

The table lists this clonotype with a few counts. The chain employs TRBV20-1 and TRBJ1-1, with 9 bases that match TRBD1. The J segment lost 4 bases and the V segment lost 6 bases, leaving 9 bases of the junction unmatched. The CDR3 is 14 amino acids. Germline CDR1 reads DFQATT; CDR2 reads SNEGSKA (reference sequence). The CDR3 nucleotides are TGCAGTGCCCAACAGGGGGCTGTCGCCACTGAAGCTTTCTTT. It is translated as CSAQQGAVATEAFF.

At least ten counts were recorded for this clonotype. The rearrangement links TRBV5-6 to TRBJ1-1; D call uncertain. The germline CDR1 and CDR2 sequences are SGHDT and YYEEEE. Trimming removed 1 base from V and 4 bases from J, with 11 bases in between. The CDR3 consists of 14 residues. The DNA for the CDR3 is TGTGCCAGCAGCTTGTGGGATCTGGGCACTGAAGCTTTCTTT. It is translated as CASSLWDLGTEAFF. The complete variable domain, with remaining parts taken from reference TRBV5-6 and TRBJ1-1, reads DAGVTQSPTHLIKTRGQQVTLRCSPKSGHDTVSWYQQALGQGPQFIFQYYEEEERQRGNFPDRFSGHQFPNYSSELNVNALLLGDSALYLCASSLWDLGTEAFFGQGTRLTVV.

This clonotype was observed a handful of times. The chain couples TRBV6-5 to TRBJ2-2, with 12 bases identical to TRBD1. With V trimmed by 4 bases and J by 6 bases, 9 bases remained unmatched. CDR1 MNHEY and CDR2 SVGAGI come from the germline V gene. CDR3 length: 17 amino acids. The CDR3 DNA follows: TGTGCCAGCAGTTCCGGGACAGGGGGCTTGTCGGCCGGGGAGCTGTTTTTT. This translates into CASSSGTGGLSAGELFF.

This clonotype was detected a few times. V is TRBV10-2 and J is TRBJ2-1; D not resolved. V was shortened by 0 bases and J by 6 bases, with 18 bases between the two germline ends. The length of the CDR3 is 17 residues. CDR1 is WSHSY, CDR2 SAAADI, per germline. The CDR3 DNA follows: TGCGCCAGCAGTGAGTCGATGGCGGCGAGGCCGCTCAATGAGCAGTTCTTC. This gives the protein CASSESMAARPLNEQFF.